This T cell receptor (beta chain) comes out of a study of OX40 agonist ivuxolimab in advanced cancers. Study-level information: Of the patients, three showed partial responses, one with hepatocellular carcinoma and two with cutaneous melanoma.

This clone has just a few counts. What it binds is unknown. Germline V lookup: CDR1 SGHRS, CDR2 YFSETQ. The length of the CDR3 is 17 residues. V dropped 1 base and J dropped 5; count of bases not matched to a gene: 11. Findings of the study overall: Partial responders at 0.1-3.0 mg/kg had among the lowest clonal expansion. Dosing at 0.1 to 3.0 mg/kg was accompanied by clonal expansion of CD4+ and CD8+ blood T cells by week 6. Low normalized T-cell clonal expansion was additionally recorded for some nonresponders.

Produced via immunoSEQ multiplex PCR; TCRdb's table is partial and in-frame only. The sample consists of some 80,000 clones, about 80% of them appearing once. The sample consisted of CD4+ or CD8+ T cells sorted from blood, taken in a trial of the OX40 agonist ivuxolimab. The sequence was obtained from an adult with an advanced solid tumor such as melanoma, head and neck, liver or kidney cancer. This chain uses TRBV5-1 with TRBJ2-5; TRBD2 agrees at 10 bases. In nucleotides, the CDR3 is TGCGCCAGCAGCTTGTTTCCAGCGGGAGGGGGCGAGGAGACCCAGTACTTC. This sequence encodes CASSLFPAGGGEETQYF. The whole variable domain, filled in from reference TRBV5-1 and TRBJ2-5, reads KAGVTQTPRYLIKTRGQQVTLSCSPISGHRSVSWYQQTPGQGLQFLFEYFSETQRNKGNFPGRFSGRQFSNSRSEMNVSTLELGDSALYLCASSLFPAGGGEETQYFGPGTRLLVL.